This TCR beta chain was sequenced in a study of T cells in Graves' hyperthyroidism and ophthalmopathy. Study as a whole: The initial diagnosis was the point when peripheral blood was collected, ahead of any treatment.

The study's findings and limits: From stable hyperthyroidism, ophthalmopathy was separated by a 13 V-J model.

This clonotype has a single count. Antigen: not known. The study collected blood at first hyperthyroidism diagnosis, before any ophthalmopathy symptoms arose. It was around 10 ml of fresh peripheral blood that supplied the PBMCs. Germline CDR1 reads GTSNPN; CDR2 reads SVGIG (reference sequence). The CDR3 has 12 amino acids. The germline V and J ends were trimmed by 8 bases and 2 bases, with 11 bases remaining between them. Amplified regions were TCR beta CDR3 sequences from RNA transcripts. The HTBI primer set was used in a first-round RT-PCR of the TCR CDR3. MiXCR was run by TCRdb on the multiplex PCR reads, yielding one entry per CDR3 protein. Of some 600,000 distinct CDR3 sequences in the sample, approximately 15% were seen once.

The origin of this receptor is a woman between 25 and 40 years old with Graves' hyperthyroidism that later progressed to Graves' ophthalmopathy. The J gene is TRBJ2-3, the V gene TRBV30, with TRBD2 as a possible D gene (5 bases). Input material: blood. CDR3 residues: CAASSPTDTQYF. Written as DNA, the CDR3 is TGTGCCGCCTCTAGCCCCACAGATACGCAGTATTTT.